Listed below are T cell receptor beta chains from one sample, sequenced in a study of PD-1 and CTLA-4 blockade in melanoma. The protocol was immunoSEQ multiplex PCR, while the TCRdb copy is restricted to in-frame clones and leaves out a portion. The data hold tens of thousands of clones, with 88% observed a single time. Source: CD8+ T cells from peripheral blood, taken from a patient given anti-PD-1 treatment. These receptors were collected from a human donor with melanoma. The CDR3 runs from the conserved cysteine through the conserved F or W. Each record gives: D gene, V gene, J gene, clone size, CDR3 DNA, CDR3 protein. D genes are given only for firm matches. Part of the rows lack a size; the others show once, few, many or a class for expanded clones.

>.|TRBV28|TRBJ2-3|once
TGTGCCAGCAGTTTCGGATCGGCGGGGGACCGAGGGGGTACGCAGTATTTT
CASSFGSAGDRGGTQYF
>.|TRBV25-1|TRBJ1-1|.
TGTGCCAGCAGTGATGGCCAAGCTTTCTTT
CASSDGQAFF
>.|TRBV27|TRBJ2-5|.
TGTGCCAGCAGAGGGAGCAGCCAAGAGACCCAGTACTTC
CASRGSSQETQYF
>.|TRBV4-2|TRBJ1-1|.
TGTGCCAGCAGCCCGCTGTTGGGGGACCCAACTGAAGCTTTCTTT
CASSPLLGDPTEAFF
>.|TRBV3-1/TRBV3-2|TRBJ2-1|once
TGTGCCAGCAGCCAATTCCTTACAGGGGGGGAGATCTATGAGCAGTTCTTC
CASSQFLTGGEIYEQFF
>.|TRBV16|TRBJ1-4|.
TGTGCCAGCAGCCCCGAGGGCCTGGGGGGTGAAAAACTGTTTTTT
CASSPEGLGGEKLFF
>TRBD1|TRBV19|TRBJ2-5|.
TGTGCCAGGGCAGGGGGGACAGGAGAAGAGACCCAGTACTTC
CARAGGTGEETQYF
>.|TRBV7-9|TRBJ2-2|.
TGTGCCAGCAGCTTCAGGGAGCTGTTTTTT
CASSFRELFF
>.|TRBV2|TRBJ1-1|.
TGTGCCAGCAGAGGACAGCCGACTGAAGCTTTCTTT
CASRGQPTEAFF
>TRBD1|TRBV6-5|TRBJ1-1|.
TGTGCCAGCAGTTACTCGAGGGGGCTCCTAACTGAAGCTTTCTTT
CASSYSRGLLTEAFF
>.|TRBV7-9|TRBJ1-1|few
TGTGCCAGCAGCTTAGCCAGGCTGAACACTGAAGCTTTCTTT
CASSLARLNTEAFF
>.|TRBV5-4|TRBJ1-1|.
TGTGCCAGCAGCTTGGACAGGCAGAACACTGAAGCTTTCTTT
CASSLDRQNTEAFF
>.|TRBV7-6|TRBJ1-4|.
TGTGCCAGCAGCTTAGAGGGGCCGAGCCCAGGGAAACTGTTTTTT
CASSLEGPSPGKLFF
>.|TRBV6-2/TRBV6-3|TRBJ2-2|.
TGTGCCAGCAGTTGGGGCCCAACGCGTGGGAACACCGGGGAGCTGTTTTTT
CASSWGPTRGNTGELFF
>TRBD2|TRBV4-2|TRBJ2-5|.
TGTGCCAGCAGCCAAGGACTAGCGGGGGAAGAGACCCAGTACTTC
CASSQGLAGEETQYF
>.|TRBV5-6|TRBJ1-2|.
TGTGCCAGCCAAGGAGGGAGTTACTATGGCTACACCTTC
CASQGGSYYGYTF
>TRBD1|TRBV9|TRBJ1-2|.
TGTGCCAGCAGCGCCGTCTTTCCCAGTGGACAGGGGATCTATGGCTACACCTTC
CASSAVFPSGQGIYGYTF
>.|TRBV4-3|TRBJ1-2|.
TGCGCCAGCAGCCCGCAACGAAGGGAGACGATCATTTATGGCTACACCTTC
CASSPQRRETIIYGYTF
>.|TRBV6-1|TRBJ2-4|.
TGTGCCAGCAGTGACCCAGGGGAGGCCAAAAACATTCAGTACTTC
CASSDPGEAKNIQYF
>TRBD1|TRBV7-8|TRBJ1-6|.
TGTGCCAGCAGCTTAGATTTCGGGACAGGTACCTCACCCCTCCACTTT
CASSLDFGTGTSPLHF
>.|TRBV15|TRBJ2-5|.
TGTGCCACCAGCCCCGGGGCCCAAATCCAAGAGACCCAGTACTTC
CATSPGAQIQETQYF
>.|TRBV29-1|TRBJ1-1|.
TGCAGCGTTGTGGGGGGCATGAACACTGAAGCTTTCTTT
CSVVGGMNTEAFF
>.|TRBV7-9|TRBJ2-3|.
TGTGCCAGCAGCCAGGGAGTGGCTAGGAATTTT
CASSQGVARNF
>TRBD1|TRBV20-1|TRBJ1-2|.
TGCAGTGCTAACGACAGGGCCGGCTACACCTTC
CSANDRAGYTF
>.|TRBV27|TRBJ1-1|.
TGTGCCAGCAGTTCCCGGCAGGGCGGAATGAACACTGAAGCTTTCTTT
CASSSRQGGMNTEAFF
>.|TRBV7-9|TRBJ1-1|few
TGTGCCAGCAGTGGGGACAAAAGTAACCTCCACACTGAAGCTTTCTTT
CASSGDKSNLHTEAFF